This T cell receptor beta chain was recovered during a study of T cells after yellow fever vaccination. In this sample, this clonotype turned up many times. TCRdb fed the 5' RACE reads into MiXCR, producing one record per CDR3 protein. The data show about 360,000 distinct CDR3 sequences, about 6% seen once. The germline CDR1 and CDR2 sequences are SGHDT and YYEEEE. The CDR3 is 13 residues long. V shed 4 bases and J shed 7 bases, with 14 bases lying between them. The receptor comes from a young man who received the YFV17D yellow fever vaccine. The specimen was PBMCs, collected 5 days after the yellow fever booster vaccination. The chain uses TRBV5-6 and TRBJ2-5; D gene unclear. In nucleotides, the CDR3 is TGTGCCAGCAGCAACGTTGGCGGCGGGACCCAGTACTTC. It translates to CASSNVGGGTQYF.